This T cell receptor (beta chain) appears in the sequencing data of a study of metastatic and nonmetastatic thyroid tumors. Trimming pared 3 bases from V and 6 bases from J, leaving 14 bases between. CDR1 is DFQATT, CDR2 SNEGSKA, per germline (reference sequence). The CDR3 has 14 amino acids. MiXCR re-clonotyped the PCR reads for TCRdb. The top ten clones hold around 9% of a sample with tens of thousands of clones, around 12% of them seen once. Treatment of any kind had been given to no patient before thyroid surgery. There are many counts of this clone. Material for sequencing was tumor tissue. V and J are TRBV20-1 and TRBJ2-2, with D unclear. The TCR sequence derives from a female donor with papillary thyroid cancer or a benign thyroid nodule (not recorded which). Some clones in this sample may be carry-over from other donors' samples. Written as DNA, the CDR3 is TGCAGTGCTAGTAGTTACTCCGGGCCCGGGGAGCTGTTTTTT. Amino acid sequence: CSASSYSGPGELFF.